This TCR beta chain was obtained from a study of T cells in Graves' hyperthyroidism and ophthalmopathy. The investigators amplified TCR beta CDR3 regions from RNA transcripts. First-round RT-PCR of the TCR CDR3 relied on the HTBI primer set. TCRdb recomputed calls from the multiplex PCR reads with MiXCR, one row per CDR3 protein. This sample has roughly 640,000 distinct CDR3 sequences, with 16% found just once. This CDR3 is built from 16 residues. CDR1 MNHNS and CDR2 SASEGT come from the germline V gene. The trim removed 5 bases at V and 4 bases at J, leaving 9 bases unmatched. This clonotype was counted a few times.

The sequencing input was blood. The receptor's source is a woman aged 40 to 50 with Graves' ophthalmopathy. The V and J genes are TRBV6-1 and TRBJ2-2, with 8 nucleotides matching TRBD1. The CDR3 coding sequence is TGTGCCAGCAGTCGCCCCGGGACAGGCGTCACCGGGGAGCTGTTTTTT. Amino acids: CASSRPGTGVTGELFF.